The text below deals with one TCR beta chain. Its antigen is unknown. 13 Jbeta primers and 60 Vbeta primers were used for the PCR. Profiling relied on immunoSEQ multiplex PCR, and the TCRdb table lists in-frame clones only, not all of them. The sample carries some 220,000 clones, approximately 84% recorded once. The data stem from a study of cytomegalovirus exposure and HLA in healthy donors. Germline V lookup: CDR1 SGDLS, CDR2 YYNGEE. The V segment lost 4 bases and the J segment 6 bases; nucleotides outside the gene matches: 3. This CDR3 region has 14 residues. Study conclusions and caveats: A later analysis reported that several of the most significant clusters appeared to be linked to common viral pathogens, among them Epstein-Barr virus.

The sample taken for sequencing was PBMCs. J is TRBJ2-1 and V is TRBV9; 11 bases agree with TRBD1. The clonotype originates from a woman between 40 and 50 years old in good health and CMV-seronegative. CDR3 nucleotides: TGTGCCAGCAGCTACGGACAGGGGGCCAATGAGCAGTTCTTC. It is translated as CASSYGQGANEQFF.